The 26 T cell receptor beta chains below were found in one sample sequenced in a study of blood T cell repertoires in COVID-19. Only in-frame clones appear in the TCRdb table, and some are missing; sequencing was by immunoSEQ multiplex PCR. The table shows about 76,000 clones, with about 88% occurring only once. The material sequenced was peripheral blood. The source of these receptors is a human donor in a cohort sampled during active COVID-19.

The chain employs TRBV7-2 and TRBJ2-5, with 10 bases identical to TRBD2. The germline V gene encodes CDR1 SGHTA and CDR2 FQGNSA. The CDR3 runs to 18 residues. With V trimmed by 2 bases and J by 5 bases, 14 bases remained unmatched. The CDR3 sequence: CASSLMPSGGASGETQYF. CDR3 bases: TGTGCCAGCAGCTTAATGCCTAGCGGGGGCGCATCAGGGGAGACCCAGTACTTC.

This clone was observed once. Here the CDR3 reads CASSLQAGELFF. DNA for the CDR3: TGCGCCAGCAGCCTGCAGGCCGGGGAGCTGTTTTTT. V and J are TRBV5-1 and TRBJ2-2; D unclear. Trimming took off 4 bases at V and 6 bases at J, with 7 bases between the two ends. The germline gives CDR1 SGHRS, CDR2 YFSETQ. CDR3 length equals 12 residues. Full variable domain (outside the CDR3, taken from reference TRBV5-1 and TRBJ2-2): KAGVTQTPRYLIKTRGQQVTLSCSPISGHRSVSWYQQTPGQGLQFLFEYFSETQRNKGNFPGRFSGRQFSNSRSEMNVSTLELGDSALYLCASSLQAGELFFGEGSRLTVL.

V is TRBV21-1 and J is TRBJ2-6; TRBD2 is the table's D call and was not checked against the DNA. TRBV21-1 is described as a pseudogene. The CDR3 runs to 20 residues. This CDR3 reads CASSKLLKASGGAGANVLTF. CDR3 nucleotide sequence: TGTGCCAGCAGCAAACTCCTTAAGGCTAGCGGGGGGGCTGGGGCCAACGTCCTGACTTTC.

This clone was detected once. The chain couples TRBV6-5 to TRBJ2-2, with 9 bases matching TRBD1. This CDR3 region has 15 residues. J was trimmed by 1 base and V by 4 bases; bases with no gene match: 1. In germline, CDR1 is MNHEY, CDR2 SVGAGI. CDR3 in DNA: TGTGCCAGCAGTTCGGGACAGGGGAACACCGGGGAGCTGTTTTTT. It translates to CASSSGQGNTGELFF.

For the CDR3, the DNA is TGCGCCAGCAGCTCCACAGGGGGATATACCGGGGAGCTGTTTTTT. It specifies CASSSTGGYTGELFF. V usage is TRBV5-1 and J usage is TRBJ2-2; 8 bases match TRBD1. V shed 3 bases and J 5 bases; nucleotides not matched to a gene: 6. The CDR3 has 15 amino acids. Germline-derived CDR1 and CDR2 are SGHRS and YFSETQ.

The rearrangement uses TRBV5-1 and TRBJ2-5; TRBD2 matches at 10 bases. Trimming removed 0 bases from V and 5 bases from J; junction bases left unmatched: 10. The germline gives CDR1 SGHRS, CDR2 YFSETQ. The CDR3 is 17 residues long. DNA of the CDR3: TGCGCCAGCAGCTTGGGCGCTAGCGGGGGAGCGCGGGAGACCCAGTACTTC. Translation gives CASSLGASGGARETQYF.

As DNA, the CDR3 is TGTGCCACCAGTGATTCCGAGGTACATAGCAATCAGCCCCAGCATTTT. It translates to CATSDSEVHSNQPQHF. The rearrangement uses TRBV24-1 and TRBJ1-5; the D is unclear. Trimming cost V 2 bases and J 0 bases, with 10 bases left between them. The CDR3 sequence is 16 residues long. Germline V gene data show CDR1 as KGHDR and CDR2 as SFDVKD.

This chain joins TRBV4-1 and TRBJ1-2; 7 bases map to TRBD1. The V and J ends lost 0 bases and 5 bases, in that order; junction bases with no gene match: 9. Germline V CDR1 and CDR2: MGHRA, YSYEKL. The CDR3 has 16 residues. CDR3 protein: CASSQEIGDRDYGYTF. CDR3 nucleotides: TGCGCCAGCAGCCAAGAAATAGGTGACAGGGATTATGGCTACACCTTC.

The chain couples TRBV10-3 to TRBJ2-7; 9 bases map to TRBD2. V was pared by 0 bases and J by 4 bases, with 7 bases of the junction left unmatched. The CDR3 extends over 16 amino acids. The V gene's germline CDR1 is ENHRY and CDR2 SYGVKD. The chain's CDR3 is CAISESRTSDAYEQYF. Here the CDR3 DNA reads TGTGCCATCAGTGAGTCAAGGACTAGCGACGCGTACGAGCAGTACTTC.

This chain joins TRBV7-3 and TRBJ2-7, with 9 bases identical to TRBD2. V lost 4 bases to trimming and J lost 3 bases; unmatched junction nucleotides: 7. Germline CDR1 is SGHTA and CDR2 is FQGTGA. The CDR3 consists of 15 residues. CDR3 residues: CASSSTGTSIYEQYF. The CDR3 DNA sequence: TGTGCCAGCAGCTCCACCGGGACTAGCATCTACGAGCAGTACTTC.

With regard to this clone: The same CDR3 also results from other DNA sequences found in this sample. V and J are TRBV29-1 and TRBJ2-1; unclear D gene. The germline V and J ends were trimmed by 7 bases and 8 bases, with 9 bases remaining between them. This CDR3 comprises 10 residues. In germline, CDR1 is SQVTM, CDR2 ANQGSEA. The CDR3 spells CSAQVDEQFF. The CDR3 DNA sequence: TGCAGCGCACAAGTGGATGAGCAGTTCTTC.

The chain couples TRBV7-9 to TRBJ1-2; D gene unclear. The CDR3 extends over 11 amino acids. The V and J ends lost 6 bases and 5 bases respectively, with 7 bases between them. Germline CDR1 SEHNR, CDR2 FQNEAQ (reference sequence). CDR3 loop: CASSSPYGYTF. As DNA, the CDR3 is TGTGCCAGCAGTTCCCCTTATGGCTACACCTTC.

V and J are TRBV5-4 and TRBJ1-2; D not resolved. Per germline, CDR1 SGHNT and CDR2 YYREEE (reference sequence). The CDR3 runs 13 residues. Trimming pared 1 base from V and 1 base from J, leaving 5 bases between. The DNA of the CDR3 is TGTGCCAGCAGCTTGCGGGGTAACTATGGCTACACCTTC. It codes for CASSLRGNYGYTF.

This chain uses TRBV4-1 with TRBJ2-7; TRBD2 might be the D (5 bases). The V and J ends lost 0 bases and 5 bases respectively, with 20 bases between them. Germline assignment: CDR1 MGHRA and CDR2 YSYEKL. The CDR3 runs to 17 residues. The CDR3 reads CASSQDESLARLHEQYF. As DNA, the CDR3 is TGCGCCAGCAGCCAAGATGAGAGCCTAGCCCGGCTCCACGAGCAGTACTTC.

The chain has TRBV19 and TRBJ1-1; 7 nucleotides line up with TRBD1. V shed 6 bases and J 5 bases; nucleotides not matched to a gene: 6. The CDR3 length is 13 residues. From germline, CDR1 is LNHDA and CDR2 SQIVND (reference sequence). This CDR3 reads CASRTGVLTEAFF. The CDR3 nucleotides are TGTGCCAGTAGAACAGGGGTGTTGACTGAAGCTTTCTTT.

The sample holds a few counts of this clone. The CDR3 nucleotides read TGTGCCAGCAGTGTGGGGACTTACTACTCCTACAATGAGCAGTTCTTC. It is translated as CASSVGTYYSYNEQFF. The gene calls are TRBV27 and TRBJ2-1; D may be TRBD2 (6 bases). This CDR3 is built from 16 residues. V lost 5 bases and J lost 0, with 14 bases in between. Germline loops: CDR1 MNHEY, CDR2 SMNVEV (reference sequence).

This chain connects TRBV7-3 to TRBJ2-3; a possible D gene is TRBD1 (6 bases). Germline V gives CDR1 SGHTA, CDR2 FQGTGA. V was pared by 5 bases and J by 5 bases, with 14 bases between. This CDR3 is built from 14 residues. This CDR3 reads CASSPDSLIDTQYF. In nucleotides, the CDR3 is TGTGCCAGCAGCCCGGACAGTTTAATAGATACGCAGTATTTT. Variable domain in full (rest from reference TRBV7-3 and TRBJ2-3): GAGVSQTPSNKVTEKGKYVELRCDPISGHTALYWYRQSLGQGPEFLIYFQGTGAADDSGLPNDRFFAVRPEGSVSTLKIQRTERGDSAVYLCASSPDSLIDTQYFGPGTRLTVL.

V usage is TRBV6-5 and J usage is TRBJ1-4, with D perhaps matching TRBD1 (6 bases). The CDR3 covers 15 residues. Trimming removed 0 bases at V and 8 bases at J, with 13 bases between. Germline V gives CDR1 MNHEY, CDR2 SVGAGI. The CDR3 is CASSYSWGGREKLFF. The CDR3 DNA is TGTGCCAGCAGTTACTCATGGGGGGGCCGGGAAAAACTGTTTTTT.

This clone was observed a single time. The J gene is TRBJ2-5, the V gene TRBV7-2, with 7 bases fitting TRBD1. The CDR3 extends over 14 amino acids. Germline CDR1 is SGHTA and CDR2 is FQGNSA. V was pared by 5 bases and J by 2 bases, with 5 bases of the junction left unmatched. CDR3 sequence reads: CASSPGDRQETQYF. The CDR3 DNA reads TGTGCCAGCAGCCCCGGGGACAGACAAGAGACCCAGTACTTC. The variable domain in full, completed from reference TRBV7-2 and TRBJ2-5, reads GAGVSQSPSNKVTEKGKDVELRCDPISGHTALYWYRQSLGQGLEFLIYFQGNSAPDKSGLPSDRFSAERTGGSVSTLTIQRTQQEDSAVYLCASSPGDRQETQYFGPGTRLLVL.

V is TRBV11-2 and J is TRBJ1-6, with D perhaps matching TRBD1 (6 bases). The germline gives CDR1 SGHAT, CDR2 FQNNGV. CDR3 size: 14 residues. The V and J ends lost 1 base and 9 bases respectively, with 10 bases between them. DNA for the CDR3: TGTGCCAGCAGCTTAGGGGGGCCCGGTTCACCCCTCCACTTT. It codes for CASSLGGPGSPLHF. Variable domain in full (rest from reference TRBV11-2 and TRBJ1-6): EAGVAQSPRYKIIEKRQSVAFWCNPISGHATLYWYQQILGQGPKLLIQFQNNGVVDDSQLPKDRFSAERLKGVDSTLKIQPAKLEDSAVYLCASSLGGPGSPLHFGNGTRLTVT.

The chain employs TRBV4-1 and TRBJ1-1; 7 positions match TRBD1. The length of the CDR3 is 13 residues. Germline loops: CDR1 MGHRA, CDR2 YSYEKL. V lost 5 bases and J lost 3; bases outside the gene matches: 3. The DNA of the CDR3 is TGCGCCAGCAGCGCACAGGGGTACACTGAAGCTTTCTTT. Amino acid sequence: CASSAQGYTEAFF.

The chain uses TRBV7-3 and TRBJ1-2; the match to TRBD1 covers 7 bases. CDR1 SGHTA and CDR2 FQGTGA come from the germline V gene. The CDR3 consists of 14 residues. With 3 bases clipped from V and 6 bases from J, the junction kept 7 bases outside the gene matches. CDR3 in amino acids: CASSFGPRGDGYTF. CDR3 DNA: TGTGCCAGCAGCTTCGGGCCCAGGGGGGATGGCTACACCTTC.

This clone was seen more than once but under ten times. The chain carries TRBV9 and TRBJ2-7; weak D call: TRBD1 (5 bases). This CDR3 has 14 amino acids. CDR1 and CDR2 (germline): SGDLS, YYNGEE. Between the trimmed V and J ends, which lost 0 bases and 5 bases, there was a span of 12 bases. CDR3 amino acids: CASSVGRDGDEQYF. The CDR3 bases are TGTGCCAGCAGCGTAGGCAGGGATGGAGACGAGCAGTACTTC.

The chain joins TRBV6-5 to TRBJ1-5, with D possibly TRBD1 on 5 matching bases. Germline V lookup: CDR1 MNHEY, CDR2 SVGAGI. The V end lost 2 bases, the J end lost 6 bases, and 8 bases lay between the germline ends. CDR3 length: 13 residues. CDR3 protein: CASSYTRGQPQHF. The CDR3 DNA reads TGTGCCAGCAGTTACACAAGGGGTCAGCCCCAGCATTTT.

In this sample, this clone turned up a few times. The chain uses TRBV21-1 and TRBJ1-2; the listed D gene, TRBD1, was not tested against the DNA. TRBV21-1 is an annotated pseudogene. The CDR3 covers 14 residues. CDR3 sequence reads: CASSKDPYSHGYTF. The CDR3 DNA reads as TGTGCCAGCAGCAAAGATCCGTACAGCCATGGCTACACCTTC.

CDR3 protein: CAWSVLGQVSTSGANVLTF. Here the CDR3 DNA reads TGTGCCTGGAGTGTTTTGGGGCAGGTCTCTACCTCTGGGGCCAACGTCCTGACTTTC. The gene calls are TRBV30 and TRBJ2-6; TRBD1 is a possible D gene (5 bases). The V end lost 0 bases, the J end lost 0 bases, and 18 bases lay between the germline ends. Germline values: CDR1 GTSNPN, CDR2 SVGIG (reference sequence). The CDR3 sequence is 19 residues long. The variable domain in full, completed from reference TRBV30 and TRBJ2-6, reads SQTIHQWPATLVQPVGSPLSLECTVEGTSNPNLYWYRQAAGRGLQLLFYSVGIGQISSEVPQNLSASRPQDRQFILSSKKLLLSDSGFYLCAWSVLGQVSTSGANVLTFGAGSRLTVL.